The source of this TCR beta chain is a study of T cells in Graves' hyperthyroidism and ophthalmopathy. Overall study findings and caveats: Most clonotypes expanded in the thyroid (above 0.001) were also present in blood.

This clonotype was recorded at least ten times. What it binds is not known. Amplification yielded TCR beta CDR3 regions, with RNA transcripts as the source. Using the HTBI primer set, a first-round RT-PCR was run on the TCR CDR3. In TCRdb, the multiplex PCR reads were re-called with MiXCR into one record per CDR3 protein. Of 500,000 to 600,000 distinct CDR3 sequences listed, roughly 46% were seen once; the top ten hold approximately 8.4%. The sample comprised peripheral blood or thyroid tissue (not recorded which). This receptor was obtained from a woman under 30 with Graves' hyperthyroidism.

CDR3 region: CASSSDRGLEKLFF. Written as DNA, the CDR3 is TGTGCCAGCAGCTCGGACAGGGGGCTCGAAAAACTGTTTTTT. The V call is TRBV5-8, the J call TRBJ1-4; 11 nucleotides agree with TRBD1. Looked up from germline, CDR1 is SGHTS and CDR2 is YDEGEE. This CDR3 has 14 residues. The ends lost 3 bases at V and 8 bases at J; junction bases unmatched: 3. Together with reference TRBV5-8 and TRBJ1-4, the CDR3 gives the full variable domain: EAGVTQSPTHLIKTRGQQATLRCSPISGHTSVYWYQQALGLGLQFLLWYDEGEERNRGNFPPRFSGRQFPNYSSELNVNALELEDSALYLCASSSDRGLEKLFFGSGTQLSVL.